Each of the 23 T cell receptor beta chains below was sequenced from the same sample in a study of blood T cell repertoires in COVID-19. TCRdb's copy holds only in-frame clones and misses some; the assay was immunoSEQ multiplex PCR. The table includes around 170,000 clones, roughly nine tenths detected once. Sequencing was carried out using peripheral blood. These TCRs come from a woman in her seventies with acute or convalescent COVID-19.

The rearrangement links TRBV25-1 to TRBJ2-3; 11 bases are shared with TRBD2. Germline CDR1 is MGHDK and CDR2 is SYGVNS. The CDR3 is 15 amino acids. Trimming took 4 bases from V and 5 from J; bases not matched to a gene: 5. The CDR3 region is CASSGSGGAGDTQYF. The DNA of the CDR3 is TGTGCCAGCAGTGGTAGCGGGGGGGCTGGAGATACGCAGTATTTT. Full variable domain (missing parts from reference TRBV25-1 and TRBJ2-3): EADIYQTPRYLVIGTGKKITLECSQTMGHDKMYWYQQDPGMELHLIHYSYGVNSTEKGDLSSESTVSRIRTEHFPLTLESARPSHTSQYLCASSGSGGAGDTQYFGPGTRLTVL.

V and J are TRBV13 and TRBJ2-7; TRBD2 matches at 12 bases. CDR3 length equals 19 residues. Germline assignment: CDR1 PRHDT and CDR2 FYEKMQ (reference sequence). Losses at the gene ends were 5 bases for V and 2 bases for J; bases not matched to a gene: 16. In DNA, the CDR3 is TGTGCCAGCAGCCAAGTCCTCGGGACTAGCGGGTACATTGCCTACGAGCAGTACTTC. It codes for CASSQVLGTSGYIAYEQYF.

This clone was detected once. The V call is TRBV7-9, the J call TRBJ2-1, with TRBD1 as a possible D gene (6 bases). The CDR3 is 16 residues long. Germline V CDR1 and CDR2: SEHNR, FQNEAQ (reference sequence). Trimming removed 4 bases from V and 8 bases from J, with 21 bases in between. CDR3 region: CASSSLRGPSPDEQFF. The CDR3 nucleotides read TGTGCCAGCAGCTCCCTCAGGGGACCTAGTCCGGATGAGCAGTTCTTC. The entire variable domain, with the rest obtained from reference TRBV7-9 and TRBJ2-1, is as follows: DTGVSQNPRHKITKRGQNVTFRCDPISEHNRLYWYRQTLGQGPEFLTYFQNEAQLEKSRLLSDRFSAERPKGSFSTLEIQRTEQGDSAMYLCASSSLRGPSPDEQFFGPGTRLTVL.

The chain has TRBV6-1 and TRBJ2-5, with D possibly being TRBD1 (6 bases). The V gene's germline CDR1 is MNHNS and CDR2 SASEGT. Trimming removed 2 bases at V and 5 bases at J, with 12 bases between. The CDR3 extends over 14 amino acids. CDR3 bases: TGTGCCAGCAGTGAAAAACAGGGTTGGGAGACCCAGTACTTC. It encodes CASSEKQGWETQYF.

The CDR3 here is CASGQGTATYSNQPQHF. The CDR3 DNA reads as TGTGCCAGCGGGCAAGGGACAGCCACTTATAGCAATCAGCCCCAGCATTTT. The V call is TRBV2, the J call TRBJ1-5; 7 bases fit TRBD1. The CDR3 runs to 17 residues. CDR1 is SNHLY, CDR2 FYNNEI, per germline. V trimming: 8 bases; J trimming: 0 bases; junction bases outside the gene matches: 13. Complete variable domain (other parts from reference TRBV2 and TRBJ1-5): EPEVTQTPSHQVTQMGQEVILRCVPISNHLYFYWYRQILGQKVEFLVSFYNNEISEKSEIFDDQFSVERPDGSNFTLKIRSTKLEDSAMYFCASGQGTATYSNQPQHFGDGTRLSIL.

This clone was found once. V usage is TRBV7-3 and J usage is TRBJ2-2; D is unresolved. The germline V gene encodes CDR1 SGHTA and CDR2 FQGTGA. Deletions cut 5 bases from V and 2 bases from J, with 3 bases between. The CDR3 sequence is 12 residues long. DNA for the CDR3: TGTGCCAGCAGCCCAAACACCGGGGAGCTGTTTTTT. Residues: CASSPNTGELFF.

The genes are TRBV5-1 and TRBJ1-2, with D possibly TRBD1 on 5 matching bases. Germline CDR1 and CDR2: SGHRS and YFSETQ. This CDR3 has 15 amino acids. Trimming removed 0 bases at V and 0 bases at J, with 9 bases between. CDR3 amino acids: CASSLVATANYGYTF. CDR3 in DNA: TGCGCCAGCAGCTTGGTGGCGACAGCTAACTATGGCTACACCTTC.

The rearrangement uses TRBV27 and TRBJ2-7, with D possibly TRBD2 on 5 matching bases. The CDR3 length is 15 residues. V shed 3 bases and J shed 2 bases, with 14 bases lying between them. CDR1 and CDR2 from the germline V gene are MNHEY and SMNVEV (reference sequence). The CDR3 nucleotides are TGTGCCAGCAGTTTGATTTTTGGGGAGCCCTACGAGCAGTACTTC. This sequence encodes CASSLIFGEPYEQYF.

J is TRBJ2-1 and V is TRBV6-5; 7 bases agree with TRBD2. The CDR3 totals 14 residues. Germline assignment: CDR1 MNHEY and CDR2 SVGAGI. After removal of 6 bases from V and 10 bases from J, the junction contained 12 bases not matched to a gene. CDR3 DNA sequence: TGTGCCAGCAGCCCCGGGGTAGCGGGTAGGGAGCAGTTCTTC. Translation gives CASSPGVAGREQFF.

The chain combines TRBV7-8 with TRBJ2-7; a possible D gene is TRBD2 (6 bases). The V and J ends lost 0 bases and 3 bases respectively, with 15 bases between them. Germline CDR1 and CDR2: SGHVS and FQNEAQ. The CDR3 spans 16 residues. CDR3 in amino acids: CASSLATGLNLYEQYF. The CDR3 bases are TGTGCCAGCAGCTTAGCCACGGGACTCAACCTCTACGAGCAGTACTTC. Variable domain in full (rest from reference TRBV7-8 and TRBJ2-7): GAGVSQSPRYKVAKRGQDVALRCDPISGHVSLFWYQQALGQGPEFLTYFQNEAQLDKSGLPSDRFFAERPEGSVSTLKIQRTQQEDSAVYLCASSLATGLNLYEQYFGPGTRLTVT.

V usage is TRBV10-3 and J usage is TRBJ2-1; 9 nucleotides align to TRBD1. The ends lost 3 bases at V and 4 bases at J; junction bases unmatched: 7. Germline assignment: CDR1 ENHRY and CDR2 SYGVKD. This CDR3 comprises 16 residues. CDR3 nucleotide sequence: TGTGCCATCAGTGACTACGGGACAGGGTTGTACAATGAGCAGTTCTTC. Translation: CAISDYGTGLYNEQFF.

This sequence joins TRBV11-2 and TRBJ2-1; 8 bases are shared with TRBD2. The germline V gene has CDR1 SGHAT and CDR2 FQNNGV. The CDR3 length is 16 residues. The junction had 6 bases not matched to a gene; V was cut back by 2 bases and J by 3 bases. CDR3: CASSLRLAGRYNEQFF. As DNA, the CDR3 is TGTGCCAGCAGCTTAAGGCTAGCGGGCCGCTACAATGAGCAGTTCTTC.

The chain joins TRBV4-2 to TRBJ2-1, with D maybe TRBD1 (6 bases). The CDR3 extends over 18 amino acids. Trimming shortened V by 1 base and J by 0 bases, and 16 bases separated the two germline ends. Germline lookup yields CDR1 LGHNA and CDR2 YNFKEQ. This chain's CDR3 is CASSQGARQGSSYNEQFF. The CDR3 bases are TGTGCCAGCAGCCAAGGGGCACGCCAGGGGAGCTCCTACAATGAGCAGTTCTTC.

Only a few counts were recorded for this clone. This chain joins TRBV7-2 and TRBJ1-2; D call uncertain. Trimming shortened V by 2 bases and J by 0 bases, and 7 bases separated the two germline ends. Per germline, CDR1 SGHTA and CDR2 FQGNSA. The CDR3 contains 14 residues. The CDR3, as DNA: TGTGCCAGCAGCTTACTGGGCCCTAACTATGGCTACACCTTC. Its translation is CASSLLGPNYGYTF. Based on the CDR3 plus reference TRBV7-2 and TRBJ1-2, the full variable domain is GAGVSQSPSNKVTEKGKDVELRCDPISGHTALYWYRQSLGQGLEFLIYFQGNSAPDKSGLPSDRFSAERTGGSVSTLTIQRTQQEDSAVYLCASSLLGPNYGYTFGSGTRLTVV.

This clone was observed a handful of times. CDR3 sequence (DNA): TGTGCCAGCAGTGCCGGGACTAGTTTAACCGGGGAGCTGTTTTTT. This translates into CASSAGTSLTGELFF. The chain carries TRBV6-6 and TRBJ2-2; 8 nucleotides line up with TRBD2. Germline loops: CDR1 MNHNY, CDR2 SVGAGI (reference sequence). The CDR3 totals 15 residues. V shed 5 bases, J shed 5 bases, and the junction held 7 bases outside the gene matches.

The chain has TRBV4-2 and TRBJ1-6, with D possibly matching TRBD1 (6 bases). V was pared by 6 bases and J by 7 bases, with 10 bases between. Germline V gene lookup returns CDR1 LGHNA and CDR2 YNFKEQ. This CDR3 is 13 amino acids long. Here the CDR3 DNA reads TGTGCCAGCAGAGGACAGATGAATTCACCCCTCCACTTT. Translating it yields CASRGQMNSPLHF.

The chain has TRBV24-1 and TRBJ2-1; 8 bases line up with TRBD1. CDR3 length equals 14 residues. Germline V CDR1 and CDR2: KGHDR, SFDVKD. Losses at the gene ends were 7 bases for V and 4 bases for J; bases not matched to a gene: 5. The CDR3, as DNA: TGTGCCACCAGCCCGACAGGGGAATACAATGAGCAGTTCTTC. Amino acids: CATSPTGEYNEQFF.

The chain links TRBV5-1 to TRBJ2-5; D gene uncertain. V was shortened by 0 bases and J by 9 bases, with 18 bases between the two germline ends. Germline V gene lookup returns CDR1 SGHRS and CDR2 YFSETQ. CDR3 length: 15 residues. The CDR3 DNA is TGCGCCAGCAGCTTGGGGGCCTACCCGAAGTTGTCCCAGTACTTC. Amino acids: CASSLGAYPKLSQYF.

The chain uses TRBV4-1 and TRBJ2-3; 7 nucleotides match TRBD2. The length of the CDR3 is 17 residues. V shed 0 bases and J 2 bases; nucleotides not matched to a gene: 8. From germline, CDR1 is MGHRA and CDR2 YSYEKL. In nucleotides, the CDR3 is TGCGCCAGCAGCCAAGAAGCTAGCGGATTAGTCACAGATACGCAGTATTTT. Translated, it gives CASSQEASGLVTDTQYF.

This clone turned up a few times. The chain joins TRBV23-1 to TRBJ1-5; no reliable D call. TRBV23-1 is flagged as an ORF with uncertain function. V was cut by 8 bases and J by 0 bases, with 14 bases left in between. The CDR3 runs to 15 residues. The CDR3 is CASPYRKTSNQPQHF. The CDR3 DNA follows: TGCGCCAGCCCCTACAGAAAAACTAGCAATCAGCCCCAGCATTTT.

This chain links TRBV30 with TRBJ1-2, with 7 bases fitting TRBD1. Germline CDR1 GTSNPN, CDR2 SVGIG (reference sequence). The CDR3 loop spans 13 amino acids. Trimming removed 1 base from V and 7 bases from J; junction bases left unmatched: 6. The CDR3 is CAWSATGLGGYTF. In DNA, the CDR3 is TGTGCCTGGAGTGCGACAGGGCTGGGTGGCTACACCTTC.

The J gene is TRBJ1-2, the V gene TRBV3-1 (or the pseudogene TRBV3-2), with 10 nucleotides matching TRBD1. The V and J ends lost 0 bases and 3 bases, in that order; junction bases with no gene match: 7. Germline V gene data show CDR1 as LGHDT and CDR2 as YNNKEL (reference sequence). This CDR3 comprises 17 residues. This chain's CDR3 is CASSQDKTGGWDYGYTF. The CDR3 coding sequence is TGTGCCAGCAGCCAAGATAAGACAGGGGGCTGGGACTATGGCTACACCTTC.

This clone was observed a single time. The CDR3 DNA follows: TGTGCCAGCTCGCTAAGACAGGGGGCGGTTGGCGAAAAACTGTTTTTT. It yields the protein CASSLRQGAVGEKLFF. The rearrangement uses TRBV18 and TRBJ1-4; 10 bases are a match to TRBD1. Germline lookup yields CDR1 KGHSH and CDR2 LQKENI. The V segment lost 6 bases and the J segment 8 bases; nucleotides outside the gene matches: 12. CDR3 length equals 16 residues.